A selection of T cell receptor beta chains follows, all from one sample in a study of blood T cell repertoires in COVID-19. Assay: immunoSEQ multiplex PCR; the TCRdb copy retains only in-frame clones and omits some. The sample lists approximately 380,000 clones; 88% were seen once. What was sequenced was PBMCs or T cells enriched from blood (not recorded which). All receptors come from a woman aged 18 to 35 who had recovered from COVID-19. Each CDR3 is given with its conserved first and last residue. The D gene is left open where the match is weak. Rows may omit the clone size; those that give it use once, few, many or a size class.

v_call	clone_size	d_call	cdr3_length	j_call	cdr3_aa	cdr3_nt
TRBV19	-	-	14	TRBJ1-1	CASSIGGKNTEAFF	TGTGCCAGTAGTATAGGAGGGAAGAACACTGAAGCTTTCTTT
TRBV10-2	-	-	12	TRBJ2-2	CASSGSGGELFF	TGCGCCAGCAGTGGCAGCGGCGGGGAGCTGTTTTTT
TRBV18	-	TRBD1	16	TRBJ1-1	CASSPRAGQRNTEAFF	TGTGCCAGCTCACCACGGGCGGGACAGAGGAACACTGAAGCTTTCTTT
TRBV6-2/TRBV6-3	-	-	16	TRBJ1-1	CASSYSYRVMNTEAFF	TGTGCCAGCAGTTACTCGTACCGGGTCATGAACACTGAAGCTTTCTTT
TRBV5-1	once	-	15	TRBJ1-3	CASSHGQPSGNTIYF	TGCGCCAGCAGCCACGGACAGCCCTCTGGAAACACCATATATTTT
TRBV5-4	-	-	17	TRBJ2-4	CASSFDQGTLAKNIQYF	TGTGCCAGCAGCTTCGATCAGGGAACCCTAGCCAAAAACATTCAGTACTTC
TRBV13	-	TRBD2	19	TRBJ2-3	CASSFEGTSGGTSTDTQYF	TGTGCCAGCAGCTTCGAGGGGACTAGCGGGGGGACTAGCACAGATACGCAGTATTTT
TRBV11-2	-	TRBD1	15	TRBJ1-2	CASSPGTGLAYGYTF	TGTGCCAGCAGCCCCGGGACAGGGTTGGCATATGGCTACACCTTC
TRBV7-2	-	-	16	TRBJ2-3	CASSPIESVSTDTQYF	TGTGCCAGCAGCCCGATCGAATCGGTTAGCACAGATACGCAGTATTTT
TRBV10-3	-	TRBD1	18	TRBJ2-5	CAISESGFMQGARETQYF	TGTGCCATCAGTGAGTCGGGGTTCATGCAGGGGGCGAGAGAGACCCAGTACTTC
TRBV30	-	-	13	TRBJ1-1	CAWSVRGNTEAFF	TGTGCCTGGAGTGTACGGGGGAACACTGAAGCTTTCTTT
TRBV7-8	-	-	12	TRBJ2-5	CAIESGVETQYF	TGTGCCATCGAGTCCGGGGTGGAGACCCAGTACTTC
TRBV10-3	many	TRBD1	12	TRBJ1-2	CAISGTGGGYTF	TGTGCCATCAGTGGGACAGGGGGCGGCTACACCTTC
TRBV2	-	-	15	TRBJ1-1	CASSEWPGSNTEAFF	TGTGCCAGCAGTGAATGGCCGGGATCGAACACTGAAGCTTTCTTT
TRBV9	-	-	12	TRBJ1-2	CASSAQGTGYTF	TGTGCCAGCAGCGCCCAGGGTACTGGCTACACCTTC
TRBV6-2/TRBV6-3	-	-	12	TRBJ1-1	CASRYRGLEAFF	TGTGCCAGCAGGTACCGAGGTTTGGAAGCTTTCTTT
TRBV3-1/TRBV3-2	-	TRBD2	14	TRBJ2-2	CASSHRGGPGELFF	TGTGCCAGCAGCCATCGGGGGGGCCCCGGGGAGCTGTTTTTT
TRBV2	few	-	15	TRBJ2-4	CASSQEQGTKNIQYF	TGTGCCAGCAGTCAAGAACAGGGTACCAAAAACATTCAGTACTTC
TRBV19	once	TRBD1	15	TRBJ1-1	CASSVQGRWGTEAFF	TGTGCCAGTAGTGTACAGGGGAGGTGGGGCACTGAAGCTTTCTTT
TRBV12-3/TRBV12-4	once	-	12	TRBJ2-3	CASSFIPDTQYF	TGTGCCAGCAGTTTCATCCCAGATACGCAGTATTTT
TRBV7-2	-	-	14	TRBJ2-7	CASSFTAGRYEQYF	TGTGCCAGCAGCTTTACGGCAGGGAGGTACGAGCAGTACTTC
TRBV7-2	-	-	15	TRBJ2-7	CASSYTSSGSYEQYF	TGTGCCAGCAGCTATACTTCTTCAGGGTCCTACGAGCAGTACTTC
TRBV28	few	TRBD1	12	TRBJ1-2	CATSGTVAGYTF	TGTGCCACCTCGGGGACAGTGGCTGGCTACACCTTC
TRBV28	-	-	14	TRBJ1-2	CASSFPPGSYGYTF	TGTGCCAGCAGTTTTCCCCCGGGGTCCTATGGCTACACCTTC
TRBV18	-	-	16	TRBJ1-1	CASSPGPITVATEAFF	TGTGCCAGCTCACCAGGCCCGATCACGGTAGCCACTGAAGCTTTCTTT
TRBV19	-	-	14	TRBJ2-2	CASSTPWATGELFF	TGTGCCAGTAGTACCCCATGGGCCACCGGGGAGCTGTTTTTT
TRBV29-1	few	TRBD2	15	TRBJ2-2	CSATMLAGGGGELFF	TGCAGCGCAACCATGCTAGCGGGGGGAGGCGGGGAGCTGTTTTTT
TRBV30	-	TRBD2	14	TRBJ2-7	CAHGGGGGPNEQYF	TGTGCCCACGGGGGGGGCGGGGGGCCAAACGAGCAGTACTTC
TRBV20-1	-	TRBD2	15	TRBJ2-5	CSASSTSGVVETQYF	TGCAGTGCTAGTTCGACTAGCGGGGTTGTAGAGACCCAGTACTTC
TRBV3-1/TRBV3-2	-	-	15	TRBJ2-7	CASSQVRTNSYEQYF	TGTGCCAGCAGCCAAGTAAGGACAAACTCCTACGAGCAGTACTTC
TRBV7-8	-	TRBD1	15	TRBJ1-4	CASSATGTTNEKLFF	TGTGCCAGCAGCGCGACAGGGACAACTAATGAAAAACTGTTTTTT
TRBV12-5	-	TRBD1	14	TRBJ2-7	CASGFGTGLGEQYF	TGTGCTAGTGGTTTCGGGACAGGGTTGGGGGAGCAGTACTTC
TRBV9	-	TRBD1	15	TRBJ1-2	CASSSRTGSRDGYTF	TGTGCCAGCAGCTCACGGACAGGGAGTCGAGATGGCTACACCTTC
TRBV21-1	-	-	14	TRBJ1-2	CASSKVGRAYGYTF	TGTGCCAGCAGCAAAGTGGGGAGGGCTTATGGCTACACCTTC
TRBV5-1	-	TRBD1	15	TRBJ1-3	CASSLTVTGADTIYF	TGCGCCAGCAGCTTGACCGTTACAGGGGCGGACACCATATATTTT
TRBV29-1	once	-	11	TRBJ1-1	CSVPENTEAFF	TGCAGCGTTCCAGAGAACACTGAAGCTTTCTTT
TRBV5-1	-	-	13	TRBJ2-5	CASRPGPEETQYF	TGCGCCAGCAGGCCGGGTCCGGAAGAGACCCAGTACTTC
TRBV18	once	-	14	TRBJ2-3	CASSPWRDSDTQYF	TGTGCCAGCTCACCGTGGAGGGATTCAGATACGCAGTATTTT
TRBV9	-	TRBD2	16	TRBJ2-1	CASSVLSAGGYNEQFF	TGTGCCAGCAGCGTACTCTCAGCGGGGGGGTACAATGAGCAGTTCTTC
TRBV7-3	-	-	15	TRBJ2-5	CASSPSRAIQETQYF	TGTGCCAGCAGCCCATCGAGAGCGATCCAAGAGACCCAGTACTTC
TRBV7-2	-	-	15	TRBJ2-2	CASSLSSRDTGELFF	TGTGCCAGCAGCTTATCGTCCAGGGACACCGGGGAGCTGTTTTTT